The subject of this entry is one T cell receptor beta chain. Seattle-derived patients entered the study during active infection and were followed longitudinally. In the source study's methods: The assay estimated nucleated cells by amplifying reference gene primers. Clones were sequenced by immunoSEQ multiplex PCR, and TCRdb holds only the in-frame ones, with some missing. That table gives V, J and clone size, and the DNA gave D and trimming. The sample includes about 120,000 clones, 90% of them seen just once. With 2 bases clipped from V and 9 bases from J, the junction kept 8 bases outside the gene matches. Per the germline V gene, CDR1 is PRHDT and CDR2 is FYEKMQ (reference sequence). This CDR3 is built from 16 residues. The data belong to a study of blood T cell repertoires in COVID-19. Study overall: Samples representing acute and convalescent COVID-19 were sourced from the United States, Italy and Spain.

The source of this sequence is a woman aged 55-70 years with COVID-19, enrolled during active disease. The chain recombines TRBV13 with TRBJ1-6; 9 positions match TRBD1. Input material: peripheral blood. Written as DNA, the CDR3 is TGTGCCAGCAGCTTACTCCGAGGGACAGGGCTTTCACCCCTCCACTTT. It yields the protein CASSLLRGTGLSPLHF.